This passage covers 2 T cell receptor beta chains from one sample sequenced in a study of blood T cell repertoires in COVID-19. The method was immunoSEQ multiplex PCR; TCRdb's version includes in-frame clones alone and lacks a portion of them. Here the sample spans just over 250,000 clones, 86% being singletons. The sample comprised peripheral blood. These receptors were taken from a man aged 35 to 55 who had recovered from COVID-19.

CDR3 amino acids: CASRMRGLGQPQHF. DNA for the CDR3: TGTGCCAGCAGGATGAGGGGGTTGGGTCAGCCCCAGCATTTT. This chain uses TRBV2 with TRBJ1-5, with D possibly TRBD1 on 6 matching bases. Trimming took off 6 bases at V and 6 bases at J, with 15 bases between the two ends. The CDR3 contains 14 residues. Germline CDR1 reads SNHLY; CDR2 reads FYNNEI.

A few counts support this clone. V gene TRBV30 combines with J gene TRBJ1-6; D unresolved. With 0 bases removed from V and 5 bases from J, the gap between germline ends came to 11 bases. Looked up from germline, CDR1 is GTSNPN and CDR2 is SVGIG (reference sequence). The CDR3 loop spans 15 amino acids. This CDR3 reads CAWSVGSGDNSPLHF. CDR3 bases: TGTGCCTGGAGTGTCGGGAGTGGAGATAATTCACCCCTCCACTTT.